The 24 T cell receptor beta chains below come from one sample, sequenced in a study of shared clonotypes between healthy human individuals. Clones were sequenced by immunoSEQ multiplex PCR, and TCRdb holds only the in-frame ones, with some missing. The profile shows roughly 550,000 clones, about 95% of them singletons. The naive CD8 population came from CD45RO-negative cells selected for CCR7, without terminally differentiated effector memory CD45RA+ cells. The sample taken for sequencing was naive CD8+ T cells sorted from blood. All receptors come from a woman aged 25 to 39 in good health.

J is TRBJ2-1 and V is TRBV27, with D possibly being TRBD2 (6 bases). The CDR3 has 12 amino acids. CDR1 and CDR2 (germline): MNHEY, SMNVEV (reference sequence). Trimming cost V 11 bases and J 5 bases, with 13 bases left between them. CDR3 coding DNA: TGTGCCGCCGCCGGGGGAGACAATGAGCAGTTCTTC. Amino acids: CAAAGGDNEQFF.

The chain recombines TRBV27 with TRBJ1-4; 7 bases are shared with TRBD1. The length of the CDR3 is 15 residues. After removal of 6 bases from V and 1 base from J, the junction contained 5 bases not matched to a gene. In germline, CDR1 is MNHEY, CDR2 SMNVEV (reference sequence). Written as DNA, the CDR3 is TGTGCCAGCAGACACAGGGGTGGAACTAATGAAAAACTGTTTTTT. Translated, it gives CASRHRGGTNEKLFF.

This rearrangement joins TRBV5-1 to TRBJ2-3, with D perhaps being TRBD1 or TRBD2 (7 bases each). V lost 0 bases and J 3 bases, leaving 23 bases between the germline ends. The CDR3 is made up of 19 amino acids. Germline V gene lookup returns CDR1 SGHRS and CDR2 YFSETQ. For the CDR3, the DNA is TGCGCCAGCAGCTTGGATTACAGGGGTAAGGCCGGGGGGACAGATACGCAGTATTTT. Translated: CASSLDYRGKAGGTDTQYF.

CDR3 nucleotide sequence: TGTGCCAGATGGCACGCTCGAACGCTCACTGAAGCTTTCTTT. It encodes CARWHARTLTEAFF. The chain carries TRBV5-8 and TRBJ1-1; D gene unclear. Germline V gene data show CDR1 as SGHTS and CDR2 as YDEGEE. V was trimmed by 8 bases and J by 4 bases, leaving 18 bases between them. The CDR3 sequence is 14 residues long.

The rearrangement links TRBV12-5 to TRBJ2-2; 7 bases map to TRBD2. The junction had 4 bases not matched to a gene; V was cut back by 0 bases and J by 3 bases. Germline assignment: CDR1 LGHNT and CDR2 FRNRAP. The CDR3 sequence is 16 residues long. The CDR3 spells CASGLVGGSDTGELFF. In DNA, the CDR3 is TGTGCTAGTGGTTTGGTAGGCGGGAGTGACACCGGGGAGCTGTTTTTT. Filled out from reference TRBV12-5 and TRBJ2-2, the complete variable domain reads DARVTQTPRHKVTEMGQEVTMRCQPILGHNTVFWYRQTMMQGLELLAYFRNRAPLDDSGMPKDRFSAEMPDATLATLKIQPSEPRDSAVYFCASGLVGGSDTGELFFGEGSRLTVL.

V is TRBV7-6 and J is TRBJ1-2, with D possibly matching TRBD1 (5 bases). Germline V CDR1 and CDR2: SGHVS, FNYEAQ. Trimming shortened V by 4 bases and J by 7 bases, and 16 bases separated the two germline ends. This CDR3 is built from 14 residues. The CDR3 nucleotides read TGTGCCAGCAGCTCCCATCAGGGTACTGTTGGCTACACCTTC. This translates into CASSSHQGTVGYTF.

The chain couples TRBV7-8 to TRBJ2-2; either TRBD1 or TRBD2 may fit D (6 bases each). Trimming shortened V by 2 bases and J by 5 bases, and 18 bases separated the two germline ends. In germline, CDR1 is SGHVS, CDR2 FQNEAQ. This CDR3 has 17 residues. CDR3 loop: CASSLSGAGPTTGELFF. In DNA, the CDR3 is TGTGCCAGCAGCTTATCGGGGGCAGGCCCGACTACCGGGGAGCTGTTTTTT.

V and J are TRBV27 and TRBJ1-2, with D maybe TRBD1 (5 bases). Germline V CDR1 and CDR2: MNHEY, SMNVEV (reference sequence). This CDR3 has 11 residues. The V and J ends lost 10 bases and 7 bases respectively, with 13 bases between them. CDR3 bases: TGTGCCACCGGACAAGACGGTGGCTACACCTTC. Protein: CATGQDGGYTF.

Written as DNA, the CDR3 is TGTGCCAGCAGTTTCGGAGGGGATTATTTTACAGATACGCAGTATTTT. It is translated as CASSFGGDYFTDTQYF. The V and J genes are TRBV27 and TRBJ2-3, with D perhaps matching TRBD2 (6 bases). CDR3 size: 16 residues. Germline V gene lookup returns CDR1 MNHEY and CDR2 SMNVEV (reference sequence). Trimming took 3 bases from V and 3 from J, leaving 16 bases between them.

V is TRBV12-5 and J is TRBJ2-1; 12 bases are shared with TRBD1. Germline values: CDR1 LGHNT, CDR2 FRNRAP. This CDR3 spans 18 amino acids. After removal of 1 base from V and 13 bases from J, the junction contained 17 bases not matched to a gene. DNA of the CDR3: TGTGCTAGTGGTTTGGCAATCTCTTCTCCGGGACAGGGGGCTCTCCAGTTCTTC. Residues: CASGLAISSPGQGALQFF.

V is TRBV19 and J is TRBJ2-3, with 9 bases lining up with TRBD1. The CDR3 runs to 20 residues. Germline CDR1 and CDR2: LNHDA and SQIVND (reference sequence). V lost 9 bases and J lost 6; bases outside the gene matches: 28. CDR3 sequence: CASSSAGQGWGARLTDTQYF. The CDR3 region has the DNA TGTGCCAGCTCCTCAGCCGGACAGGGGTGGGGGGCAAGACTCACTGATACGCAGTATTTT.

The chain uses TRBV30 and TRBJ2-1, with 11 bases aligning to TRBD2. CDR1 and CDR2 (germline): GTSNPN, SVGIG (reference sequence). The CDR3 totals 16 residues. Losses at the gene ends were 3 bases for V and 3 bases for J; bases not matched to a gene: 7. CDR3 sequence: CAWRSGTSGYYNEQFF. DNA for the CDR3: TGTGCCTGGAGATCCGGGACTAGCGGATACTACAATGAGCAGTTCTTC. The full variable domain, with the rest looked up from reference TRBV30 and TRBJ2-1, is SQTIHQWPATLVQPVGSPLSLECTVEGTSNPNLYWYRQAAGRGLQLLFYSVGIGQISSEVPQNLSASRPQDRQFILSSKKLLLSDSGFYLCAWRSGTSGYYNEQFFGPGTRLTVL.

The genes are TRBV27 and TRBJ2-1; D is possibly TRBD2 (6 bases). The CDR3 runs to 16 residues. Trimming removed 3 bases at V and 4 bases at J, with 16 bases between. The V gene's germline CDR1 is MNHEY and CDR2 SMNVEV (reference sequence). CDR3 in amino acids: CASSLVGTVLYNEQFF. In nucleotides, the CDR3 is TGTGCCAGCAGTTTGGTGGGGACTGTCCTTTACAATGAGCAGTTCTTC.

Remarks on this clone: The same CDR3 can be traced to other DNA sequences in this sample. The chain employs TRBV7-9 and TRBJ2-7; 8 bases are a match to TRBD2. The CDR3 spans 12 residues. Germline trimming cut 2 bases from V and 7 bases from J; bases unmatched to any gene: 1. Per the germline V gene, CDR1 is SEHNR and CDR2 is FQNEAQ (reference sequence). CDR3: CASSLSGGEQYF. In DNA form, the CDR3 reads TGTGCCAGCAGCTTATCGGGAGGGGAGCAGTACTTC.

The CDR3 bases are TGCGCCAGCAGTGAAGAGGGTGAAGCTTTCTTT. Translated: CASSEEGEAFF. The chain recombines TRBV10-2 with TRBJ1-1, with unresolved D. The germline CDR1 and CDR2 sequences are WSHSY and SAAADI. The CDR3 is 11 amino acids. The V end lost 3 bases, the J end lost 7 bases, and 6 bases lay between the germline ends.

This rearrangement joins TRBV28 to TRBJ2-1, with D possibly being TRBD1 or TRBD2 (5 bases each). The V gene's germline CDR1 is MDHEN and CDR2 SYDVKM. V was clipped by 2 bases and J by 6 bases, with 14 bases between them. This CDR3 contains 15 residues. The CDR3 DNA sequence: TGTGCCAGCAGTTTAGGGGGACGATTGCCCAATGAGCAGTTCTTC. Its protein is CASSLGGRLPNEQFF. The full variable domain, completed using reference TRBV28 and TRBJ2-1, is DVKVTQSSRYLVKRTGEKVFLECVQDMDHENMFWYRQDPGLGLRLIYFSYDVKMKEKGDIPEGYSVSREKKERFSLILESASTNQTSMYLCASSLGGRLPNEQFFGPGTRLTVL.

The chain joins TRBV10-3 to TRBJ2-5; D may be TRBD1 (6 bases). The CDR3 totals 13 residues. Germline V lookup: CDR1 ENHRY, CDR2 SYGVKD. Trimming pared 6 bases from V and 3 bases from J, leaving 11 bases between. Here the CDR3 reads CAIRDTGKETQYF. Here the CDR3 DNA reads TGTGCCATCAGAGACACAGGGAAAGAGACCCAGTACTTC.

This clone appeared a single time. V and J are TRBV25-1 and TRBJ2-4; the match to TRBD1 covers 7 bases. The germline V gene encodes CDR1 MGHDK and CDR2 SYGVNS. The V and J ends lost 6 bases and 5 bases, in that order; junction bases with no gene match: 4. This CDR3 has 13 residues. CDR3 protein: CASSTQGENIQYF. Written as DNA, the CDR3 is TGTGCCAGCAGCACTCAGGGGGAAAACATTCAGTACTTC.

The chain combines TRBV11-2 with TRBJ2-6; D is perhaps TRBD1 or TRBD2 (5 bases each). V lost 4 bases to trimming and J lost 0 bases, with 19 bases between them. Germline CDR1 SGHAT, CDR2 FQNNGV. The CDR3 length is 19 residues. The CDR3 DNA reads as TGTGCCAGCAGCTCCGCCCCCCGGGACCTCGACTCTGGGGCCAACGTCCTGACTTTC. Translating gives CASSSAPRDLDSGANVLTF.

The chain is built from TRBV5-5 and TRBJ1-1, with TRBD1 as a possible D gene (5 bases). With 0 bases removed from V and 0 bases from J, the gap between germline ends came to 9 bases. CDR1 and CDR2 from the germline V gene are SGHKS and YYEKEE (reference sequence). There are 15 residues in the CDR3. The CDR3 bases are TGTGCCAGCAGCTTGGCCGGGACGATGAACACTGAAGCTTTCTTT. Translated, it gives CASSLAGTMNTEAFF.

The J gene is TRBJ2-7, the V gene TRBV28, with 9 bases matching TRBD1. In germline, CDR1 is MDHEN, CDR2 SYDVKM. CDR3 length: 16 amino acids. V trimming: 2 bases; J trimming: 3 bases; junction bases outside the gene matches: 8. The CDR3 here is CASSLRGQGNNYEQYF. Here the CDR3 DNA reads TGTGCCAGCAGTTTACGGGGACAGGGAAACAACTACGAGCAGTACTTC.

This rearrangement joins TRBV5-4 to TRBJ2-7; D not resolved. Per the germline V gene, CDR1 is SGHNT and CDR2 is YYREEE (reference sequence). The germline V and J ends were trimmed by 5 bases and 0 bases, with 15 bases remaining between them. The CDR3 is made up of 15 amino acids. The CDR3 DNA reads TGTGCCAGCAGAATGGATGTGACGAACTCCTACGAGCAGTACTTC. Protein product: CASRMDVTNSYEQYF.

The chain uses TRBV6-1 and TRBJ1-1; D remains ambiguous. Germline V gene sequence: CDR1 MNHNS, CDR2 SASEGT. The V end was cut by 7 bases, the J end by 2 bases, with 5 bases between. The CDR3 consists of 11 residues. CDR3 DNA sequence: TGTGCCAGCAAGGTTAACACTGAAGCTTTCTTT. It is translated as CASKVNTEAFF.

The chain couples TRBV19 to TRBJ2-1; no clear D. Germline CDR1 and CDR2: LNHDA and SQIVND (reference sequence). The CDR3 contains 12 residues. V dropped 3 bases and J dropped 9 bases, with 9 bases sitting between them. CDR3 nucleotides: TGTGCCAGTAGTATTGCGGTGAGTGAGCAGTTCTTC. Its protein is CASSIAVSEQFF.